The clone carrying this T cell receptor (beta chain) was found many times. This sample is part of a study of breast tumors, draining lymph nodes, adjacent tissues. MiXCR was run by TCRdb on the multiplex PCR reads, yielding one entry per CDR3 protein. The sample holds over 60,000 distinct CDR3 sequences; approximately 62% are singletons and the top ten take around a fifth. The germline V gene encodes CDR1 SGHTA and CDR2 FQGNSA. V lost 5 bases, J lost 4 bases, and 3 bases stayed unmatched. The CDR3 is 16 residues long. Sequenced: breast tumor tissue. The chain employs TRBV7-2 and TRBJ2-3, with 16 bases aligning to TRBD2. This clonotype originated in a female donor with breast cancer. Some clones in this sample may be carry-over from other donors' samples. The CDR3 bases are TGTGCCAGCAGCCCCGGGACTAGCGGGAGGGCAGATACGCAGTATTTT. Translating it yields CASSPGTSGRADTQYF.